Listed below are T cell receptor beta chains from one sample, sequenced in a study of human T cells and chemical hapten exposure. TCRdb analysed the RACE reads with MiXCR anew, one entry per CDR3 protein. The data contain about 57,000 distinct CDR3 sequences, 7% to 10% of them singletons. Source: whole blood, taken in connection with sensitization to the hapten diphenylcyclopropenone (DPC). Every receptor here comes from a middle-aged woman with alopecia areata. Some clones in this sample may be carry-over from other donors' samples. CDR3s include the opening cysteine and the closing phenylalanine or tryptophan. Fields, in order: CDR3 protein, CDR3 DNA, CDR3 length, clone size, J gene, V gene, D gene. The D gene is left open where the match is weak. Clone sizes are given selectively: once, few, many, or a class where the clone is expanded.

CDR3aa: CASSFGPFGETQYF
CDR3nt: TGTGCCAGCAGTTTTGGACCCTTCGGAGAGACCCAGTACTTC
len: 14
abundance: many
j_gene: TRBJ2-5
v_gene: TRBV6-5
d_gene: .

CDR3aa: CASSSPESLIGYTF
CDR3nt: TGTGCCAGCAGCTCGCCCGAGTCTTTAATTGGCTACACCTTC
len: 14
abundance: .
j_gene: TRBJ1-2
v_gene: TRBV7-8
d_gene: .

CDR3aa: CASSFPGYSNQPQHF
CDR3nt: TGTGCCAGCAGCTTCCCGGGTTATAGCAATCAGCCCCAGCATTTT
len: 15
abundance: few
j_gene: TRBJ1-5
v_gene: TRBV7-2
d_gene: .

CDR3aa: CASSFRQHSNQPQHF
CDR3nt: TGTGCCAGCAGCTTCAGGCAGCATAGCAATCAGCCCCAGCATTTT
len: 15
abundance: few
j_gene: TRBJ1-5
v_gene: TRBV11-2
d_gene: .

CDR3aa: CAWIRDRGGYTF
CDR3nt: TGTGCCTGGATTCGGGACAGGGGTGGCTACACCTTC
len: 12
abundance: few
j_gene: TRBJ1-2
v_gene: TRBV30
d_gene: TRBD1

CDR3aa: CASREGWGTDTQYF
CDR3nt: TGCGCCAGCCGAGAGGGATGGGGCACAGATACGCAGTATTTT
len: 14
abundance: many
j_gene: TRBJ2-3
v_gene: TRBV5-1
d_gene: .

CDR3aa: CASSPDDPGQVNEQFF
CDR3nt: TGTGCCAGCAGTCCGGACGATCCGGGACAGGTCAATGAGCAGTTCTTC
len: 16
abundance: few
j_gene: TRBJ2-1
v_gene: TRBV27
d_gene: TRBD1

CDR3aa: CASSLTTYEQYF
CDR3nt: TGTGCCAGCAGCTTAACAACATACGAGCAGTACTTC
len: 12
abundance: .
j_gene: TRBJ2-7
v_gene: TRBV11-1
d_gene: .

CDR3aa: CSVETGGRGYEQYF
CDR3nt: TGCAGCGTTGAGACAGGAGGGAGGGGTTACGAGCAGTACTTC
len: 14
abundance: few
j_gene: TRBJ2-7
v_gene: TRBV29-1
d_gene: .

CDR3aa: CASSLVIVYEQYF
CDR3nt: TGCGCCAGCAGCTTGGTTATCGTGTACGAGCAGTACTTC
len: 13
abundance: few
j_gene: TRBJ2-7
v_gene: TRBV5-1
d_gene: .

CDR3aa: CASSLWDSNQPQHF
CDR3nt: TGTGCCAGCAGTTTATGGGATAGCAATCAGCCCCAGCATTTT
len: 14
abundance: few
j_gene: TRBJ1-5
v_gene: TRBV28
d_gene: .

CDR3aa: CASSQDLAPSGDEKLFF
CDR3nt: TGTGCCAGCAGCCAAGATCTGGCCCCCTCAGGGGATGAAAAACTGTTTTTT
len: 17
abundance: .
j_gene: TRBJ1-4
v_gene: TRBV14
d_gene: .

CDR3aa: CASSPPPIGRKYNEQFF
CDR3nt: TGTGCCAGCAGCCCCCCCCCGATCGGTAGGAAGTACAATGAGCAGTTCTTC
len: 17
abundance: .
j_gene: TRBJ2-1
v_gene: TRBV11-1
d_gene: .

CDR3aa: CASSQDGTSFGTGELFF
CDR3nt: TGTGCCAGCAGCCAGGACGGGACTAGCTTTGGCACCGGGGAGCTGTTTTTT
len: 17
abundance: many
j_gene: TRBJ2-2
v_gene: TRBV4-2
d_gene: TRBD2

CDR3aa: CASSQERVWVNTEAFF
CDR3nt: TGTGCCAGCAGCCAAGAGCGGGTATGGGTGAACACTGAAGCTTTCTTT
len: 16
abundance: many
j_gene: TRBJ1-1
v_gene: TRBV3-1
d_gene: .

CDR3aa: CASTAAVSNQPQHF
CDR3nt: TGTGCCAGTACAGCGGCAGTTAGCAATCAGCCCCAGCATTTT
len: 14
abundance: few
j_gene: TRBJ1-5
v_gene: TRBV19
d_gene: .

CDR3aa: CASSLKGQAGSEKLFF
CDR3nt: TGTGCCAGCAGCTTAAAGGGGCAAGCAGGGTCTGAAAAACTGTTTTTT
len: 16
abundance: .
j_gene: TRBJ1-4
v_gene: TRBV7-9
d_gene: .

CDR3aa: CASSFLREDTEAFF
CDR3nt: TGTGCCAGCAGTTTCCTACGGGAGGACACTGAAGCTTTCTTT
len: 14
abundance: many
j_gene: TRBJ1-1
v_gene: TRBV12-3/TRBV12-4
d_gene: .

CDR3aa: CASSLDFAGELFF
CDR3nt: TGTGCCAGCAGCTTGGATTTCGCCGGGGAGCTGTTTTTT
len: 13
abundance: many
j_gene: TRBJ2-2
v_gene: TRBV5-4
d_gene: .

CDR3aa: CSVLREKLFF
CDR3nt: TGCAGCGTTCTTCGTGAAAAACTGTTTTTT
len: 10
abundance: .
j_gene: TRBJ1-4
v_gene: TRBV29-1
d_gene: .

CDR3aa: CASLSGRGPADTQYF
CDR3nt: TGTGCCAGCCTTAGCGGCAGGGGGCCGGCAGATACGCAGTATTTT
len: 15
abundance: many
j_gene: TRBJ2-3
v_gene: TRBV6-1
d_gene: TRBD1

CDR3aa: CSARDAGMNQPQHF
CDR3nt: TGCAGTGCTAGAGATGCAGGAATGAATCAGCCCCAGCATTTT
len: 14
abundance: many
j_gene: TRBJ1-5
v_gene: TRBV20-1
d_gene: .

CDR3aa: CASSSGGMAASYNEQFF
CDR3nt: TGCGCCAGCAGCTCGGGAGGGATGGCCGCCTCCTACAATGAGCAGTTCTTC
len: 17
abundance: many
j_gene: TRBJ2-1
v_gene: TRBV5-1
d_gene: TRBD2

CDR3aa: CASSFGGALNYGYTF
CDR3nt: TGTGCCAGCAGTTTTGGGGGGGCCCTTAACTATGGCTACACCTTC
len: 15
abundance: many
j_gene: TRBJ1-2
v_gene: TRBV12-3/TRBV12-4
d_gene: .

CDR3aa: CASSLRSSGTGDYNSPLHF
CDR3nt: TGTGCCAGCAGCTTAAGGAGCTCCGGGACAGGGGATTATAATTCACCCCTCCACTTT
len: 19
abundance: many
j_gene: TRBJ1-6
v_gene: TRBV7-9
d_gene: TRBD1

CDR3aa: CASSQDFQGAHTEAFF
CDR3nt: TGTGCCAGCAGCCAAGATTTCCAGGGGGCCCACACTGAAGCTTTCTTT
len: 16
abundance: many
j_gene: TRBJ1-1
v_gene: TRBV3-1
d_gene: TRBD1

CDR3aa: CASSVSEAFF
CDR3nt: TGTGCCAGCAGTGTATCCGAAGCTTTCTTT
len: 10
abundance: .
j_gene: TRBJ1-1
v_gene: TRBV12-3/TRBV12-4
d_gene: .

CDR3aa: CASSLEEINGYTF
CDR3nt: TGTGCCAGCAGCTTAGAAGAGATCAATGGCTACACCTTC
len: 13
abundance: many
j_gene: TRBJ1-2
v_gene: TRBV7-9
d_gene: .

CDR3aa: CATRVGNSPLHF
CDR3nt: TGTGCCACCAGGGTGGGTAATTCACCCCTCCACTTT
len: 12
abundance: many
j_gene: TRBJ1-6
v_gene: TRBV15
d_gene: .

CDR3aa: CSASRGAPTSTDTQYF
CDR3nt: TGCAGTGCTAGCCGCGGGGCGCCTACTAGCACAGATACGCAGTATTTT
len: 16
abundance: many
j_gene: TRBJ2-3
v_gene: TRBV20-1
d_gene: .

CDR3aa: CASSSRDWRETQYF
CDR3nt: TGTGCCAGCAGCTCCCGGGACTGGAGGGAGACCCAGTACTTC
len: 14
abundance: .
j_gene: TRBJ2-5
v_gene: TRBV28
d_gene: .

CDR3aa: CASSLDRVGNGYTF
CDR3nt: TGCGCCAGCAGCTTAGACAGGGTTGGAAATGGCTACACCTTC
len: 14
abundance: .
j_gene: TRBJ1-2
v_gene: TRBV5-1
d_gene: TRBD1

CDR3aa: CASSQDGTVRGKLFF
CDR3nt: TGCGCCAGCAGCCAAGATGGGACAGTGAGGGGAAAACTGTTTTTT
len: 15
abundance: .
j_gene: TRBJ1-4
v_gene: TRBV4-1
d_gene: TRBD1

CDR3aa: CATSRANEQFF
CDR3nt: TGTGCCACCAGCAGAGCCAATGAGCAGTTCTTC
len: 11
abundance: few
j_gene: TRBJ2-1
v_gene: TRBV15
d_gene: .

CDR3aa: CASSVAMRGNEQFF
CDR3nt: TGTGCCAGCAGCGTAGCTATGAGAGGGAATGAGCAGTTCTTC
len: 14
abundance: .
j_gene: TRBJ2-1
v_gene: TRBV9
d_gene: .

CDR3aa: CASSLRSGGGTDTQYF
CDR3nt: TGCGCCAGCAGCTTGCGGTCGGGGGGCGGCACAGATACGCAGTATTTT
len: 16
abundance: .
j_gene: TRBJ2-3
v_gene: TRBV5-1
d_gene: .

CDR3aa: CASSPQDLLGGIGSNQPQHF
CDR3nt: TGTGCCAGCAGCCCCCAGGATTTATTAGGGGGGATCGGGTCCAATCAGCCCCAGCATTTT
len: 20
abundance: .
j_gene: TRBJ1-5
v_gene: TRBV7-8
d_gene: .

CDR3aa: CASRLQYF
CDR3nt: TGTGCCAGCAGACTACAGTACTTC
len: 8
abundance: many
j_gene: TRBJ2-7
v_gene: TRBV3-1
d_gene: .

CDR3aa: CASSLVSGTANIQYF
CDR3nt: TGTGCCAGCAGCTTAGTTTCCGGGACAGCCAACATTCAGTACTTC
len: 15
abundance: many
j_gene: TRBJ2-4
v_gene: TRBV7-2
d_gene: TRBD1

CDR3aa: CASSQEGAGGYNSPLHF
CDR3nt: TGCGCCAGCAGCCAAGAAGGGGCAGGGGGGTATAATTCACCCCTCCACTTT
len: 17
abundance: .
j_gene: TRBJ1-6
v_gene: TRBV4-3
d_gene: TRBD1

CDR3aa: CASSGGEQYF
CDR3nt: TGTGCCAGCTCCGGCGGCGAGCAGTACTTC
len: 10
abundance: many
j_gene: TRBJ2-7
v_gene: TRBV2
d_gene: .

CDR3aa: CASSPTAYNEQFF
CDR3nt: TGTGCCAGCAGCCCGACAGCCTACAATGAGCAGTTCTTC
len: 13
abundance: .
j_gene: TRBJ2-1
v_gene: TRBV7-6
d_gene: .

CDR3aa: CASSFSGTREAGELFF
CDR3nt: TGTGCCAGCAGCTTCTCCGGGACTAGAGAGGCCGGGGAGCTGTTTTTT
len: 16
abundance: few
j_gene: TRBJ2-2
v_gene: TRBV7-2
d_gene: TRBD2

CDR3aa: CSARGLLRGYTF
CDR3nt: TGCAGTGCTAGGGGCCTGCTTAGGGGCTACACCTTC
len: 12
abundance: many
j_gene: TRBJ1-2
v_gene: TRBV20-1
d_gene: .

CDR3aa: CASSFGVGYTGELFF
CDR3nt: TGTGCCAGCAGTTTCGGGGTGGGGTACACCGGGGAGCTGTTTTTT
len: 15
abundance: many
j_gene: TRBJ2-2
v_gene: TRBV12-3/TRBV12-4
d_gene: .

CDR3aa: CASSTSGGIDTDTQYF
CDR3nt: TGTGCCAGCAGCACTAGCGGGGGCATCGACACAGATACGCAGTATTTT
len: 16
abundance: many
j_gene: TRBJ2-3
v_gene: TRBV7-8
d_gene: TRBD2